The sequence of this T cell receptor (beta chain) was determined in a study of T cell changes during pregnancy in multiple sclerosis (dated by TCRdb to between 2018 and 2021). Broadly, across the study: Changes in the T cell repertoire over the course of pregnancy were examined in this study in women with multiple sclerosis.

The germline V gene (reference sequence) sets CDR1 to SGHNT and CDR2 to YYREEE. The CDR3 runs 14 residues from the cysteine to the phenylalanine. Solely the CDR3 DNA is kept, with 42 bases framed from the first base. Trimming costs V 0 bases and J 5 bases, and their ends lie 11 bases apart. With regard to this clone: The target of this receptor is not known. One base away there is no much larger clone; base qualities are not given.

Library construction relied on the immunoSEQ multiplex PCR assay. The source is immuneACCESS, and TCRdb retained only in-frame sequences with V and J called. Part of the clones is not carried over; for the studies checked, unresolved V genes explain less than half of this, and the remainder is unexplained. Across this sample there are almost 50,000 clones, with 94% seen only once. The ten largest clones represent around 0.3% of the sample. This receptor was identified in a female donor with multiple sclerosis, enrolled in a pregnancy study. The chain joins TRBV5-4 to TRBJ2-5; perhaps TRBD1 is the D gene, with 5 bases matching. Sequences were derived from CD4+ T cells from peripheral blood mononuclear cells, sampled in the third trimester of pregnancy. The CDR3 reads as follows: CASSLGGVRETQYF. The bases read TGTGCCAGCAGCTTGGGGGGCGTGAGGGAGACCCAGTACTTC.